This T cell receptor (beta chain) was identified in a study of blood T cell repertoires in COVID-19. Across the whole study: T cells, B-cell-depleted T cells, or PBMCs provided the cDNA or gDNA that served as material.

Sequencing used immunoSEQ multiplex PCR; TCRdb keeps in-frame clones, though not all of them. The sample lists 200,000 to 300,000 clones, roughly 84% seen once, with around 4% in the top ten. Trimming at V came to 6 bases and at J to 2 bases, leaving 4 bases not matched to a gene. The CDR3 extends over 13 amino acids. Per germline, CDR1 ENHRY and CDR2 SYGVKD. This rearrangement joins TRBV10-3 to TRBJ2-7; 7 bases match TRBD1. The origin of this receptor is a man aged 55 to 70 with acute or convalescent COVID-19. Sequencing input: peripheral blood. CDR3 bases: TGTGCCATCAGGGAACAGGGGACCTACGAGCAGTACTTC. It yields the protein CAIREQGTYEQYF.